This T cell receptor beta chain was retrieved from a study of vaccination effects on CD4 cells after COVID-19. Study findings and constraints: The study found that only 1 of 255 vaccine-induced clones from healthy vaccinees cross-reacted with common cold coronaviruses. Infection-derived and vaccine-derived clones contracted markedly late after vaccination.

Using immunoSEQ multiplex PCR, the repertoire was profiled, and TCRdb retains in-frame clones only, with some absent. The sample shows around 25,000 clones, around 82% of them seen only once. As concerns this clone: Its specificity is unknown.

Within the ViraFEST assay, antigen-specific CD4+ T cells underwent expansion with viral peptide pools prior to sequencing. Upon completion of about eleven days in culture, CD4+ T cells were isolated. Participants were given two doses of BNT162b2 or mRNA-1273 vaccine. IL-2 at about 10 IU/ml and peptides at 9.5 to 10 ug/ml were added to cultured PBMC, around 2.2 million per well. The CDR3 is 15 amino acids. From germline, CDR1 is MNHNS and CDR2 SASEGT. V shed 0 bases and J 10 bases; nucleotides not matched to a gene: 5. The rearrangement links TRBV6-1 to TRBJ1-6, with TRBD1 matching 8 bases. The source of this sequence is a human donor who received a COVID-19 vaccine. Some clones in this sample may be carry-over from other donors' samples. The sequencing here drew on CD4+ T cells from PBMCs cultured with HCoV-NL63 spike peptides, taken after COVID-19 vaccination. For the CDR3, the DNA is TGTGCCAGCAGTGAAGCGTGGACAGGGCAGTCACCCCTCCACTTT. It codes for CASSEAWTGQSPLHF.